One sample yielded the 26 T cell receptor beta chains listed below, sequenced in a study of post-analysis software for immune sequencing data. Study results and limitations: Patients used five TRBV segments, including TRBV5-6, TRBV5-1 and TRBV20-1, more often than controls.

No antigen has been identified for these receptors. The library was made from cDNA and included unique molecular identifiers. A single record per CDR3 protein comes from TCRdb applying MiXCR to the PCR reads. The table records approximately 350,000 distinct CDR3 sequences, less than 35% of them present only once. The source material was blood. The source is a girl aged 10-17 years with multiple sclerosis.

The gene calls are TRBV5-1 and TRBJ2-1; 9 bases match TRBD1. Germline CDR1 SGHRS, CDR2 YFSETQ. Losses at the gene ends were 7 bases for V and 1 base for J; bases not matched to a gene: 6. The CDR3 extends over 15 amino acids. The CDR3 region is CASADDRGSYNEQFF. The CDR3 DNA reads as TGCGCCAGCGCCGACGACAGGGGGTCCTACAATGAGCAGTTCTTC.

The genes are TRBV3-1 and TRBJ2-3; D is uncertain. Germline CDR1 LGHDT, CDR2 YNNKEL (reference sequence). V lost 5 bases and J lost 2, with 11 bases in between. This CDR3 contains 14 residues. This CDR3 reads CASSSLTNTDTQYF. DNA of the CDR3: TGTGCCAGCAGCTCTCTAACCAACACAGATACGCAGTATTTT.

The table lists this clonotype with a few counts. V usage is TRBV4-2 and J usage is TRBJ2-7; 9 bases are a match to TRBD2. The CDR3 has 15 residues. Germline V CDR1 and CDR2: LGHNA, YNFKEQ. With V trimmed by 6 bases and J by 7 bases, 13 bases remained unmatched. The CDR3 nucleotides are TGTGCCAGCAGTCCCGAGCGGGGGGACTACCATGAGCAGTACTTC. Translation: CASSPERGDYHEQYF.

The rearrangement uses TRBV10-1 and TRBJ2-1; 8 bases fit TRBD2. With 4 bases clipped from V and 5 bases from J, the junction kept 7 bases outside the gene matches. CDR3 size: 15 residues. Germline V lookup: CDR1 WNHNN, CDR2 SYGVQD (reference sequence). CDR3 sequence (DNA): TGCGCCAGCAGTGCCTCCGGGACTAGAGACAATGAGCAGTTCTTC. Translating it yields CASSASGTRDNEQFF.

The chain combines TRBV5-6 with TRBJ2-1; perhaps TRBD1 as D (6 bases). Germline V lookup: CDR1 SGHDT, CDR2 YYEEEE. Trimming stripped 2 bases from V and 3 bases from J, with 12 bases between. CDR3 length: 15 amino acids. CDR3 nucleotides: TGTGCCAGCAGCTTTAGGGGGTCGGACTACAATGAGCAGTTCTTC. It encodes CASSFRGSDYNEQFF.

J is TRBJ2-5 and V is TRBV3-1, with a weak D call TRBD1 (6 bases). The V end was cut by 0 bases, the J end by 5 bases, with 10 bases between. Germline V gene sequence: CDR1 LGHDT, CDR2 YNNKEL (reference sequence). The CDR3 covers 14 residues. The CDR3 is CASSQEGAGETQYF. CDR3 nucleotides: TGTGCCAGCAGCCAAGAGGGGGCTGGCGAGACCCAGTACTTC.

In this sample, this clonotype turned up many times. One end of the junction fails to match germline, which may point to a read error. V gene TRBV7-7 combines with J gene TRBJ2-5; D is perhaps TRBD1 (6 bases). The CDR3 has 14 amino acids. Per the germline V gene, CDR1 is SSHAT and CDR2 is FNYEAQ (reference sequence). The CDR3 sequence: CASSLQGLHETQYF. The CDR3 nucleotides read TGTGCTAGCAGCTTACAGGGTCTTCACGAGACCCAGTACTTC.

The chain links TRBV6-1 to TRBJ1-1; tentative D call: TRBD1 (6 bases). The CDR3 totals 13 residues. Germline V CDR1 and CDR2: MNHNS, SASEGT. The V gene lost 3 bases and the J gene lost 5 bases, with 10 bases spanning the gap. The CDR3: CASSEWGRTEAFF. CDR3 bases: TGTGCCAGCAGTGAGTGGGGGCGAACTGAAGCTTTCTTT.

V is TRBV4-1 and J is TRBJ2-7, with 9 nucleotides matching TRBD1. After removal of 3 bases from V and 3 bases from J, the junction contained 6 bases not matched to a gene. Germline V gives CDR1 MGHRA, CDR2 YSYEKL. This CDR3 has 15 residues. The DNA for the CDR3 is TGCGCCAGCAGCCAGTCCGGGACAGGGAACTACGAGCAGTACTTC. Its protein is CASSQSGTGNYEQYF.

A word on this clonotype: One end of the junction is discordant with germline, which a read error may explain. The chain is built from TRBV2 and TRBJ2-1; TRBD2 matches at 10 bases. This CDR3 is 16 amino acids long. Per germline, CDR1 SNHLY and CDR2 FYNNEI. CDR3 DNA sequence: TGTGCCAGCAGTGAAATAGTAGCGGGGGGTTACAATGGGCAGTTCTTC. This gives the protein CASSEIVAGGYNGQFF.

The V call is TRBV28, the J call TRBJ2-7; TRBD1 agrees at 10 bases. This CDR3 is built from 14 residues. Germline CDR1 reads MDHEN; CDR2 reads SYDVKM. Trimming took 5 bases from V and 5 from J; bases not matched to a gene: 6. The CDR3 DNA reads TGTGCCAGCAGTAGACAGGGGGCGGTCAACGAGCAGTACTTC. Its protein is CASSRQGAVNEQYF.

The chain couples TRBV6-5 to TRBJ2-1, with no clear D. Germline lookup yields CDR1 MNHEY and CDR2 SVGAGI. Trimming removed 2 bases from V and 7 bases from J, with 15 bases in between. This CDR3 has 15 amino acids. CDR3 DNA sequence: TGTGCCAGCAGTTACGTGCCTAGTGGTAGAAATGAGCAGTTCTTC. This encodes CASSYVPSGRNEQFF.

This sequence joins TRBV6-2 or TRBV6-3 and TRBJ2-5; D remains unclear. The closer fit of TRBJ2-7 to the DNA end suggests the J call may be wrong. In germline, CDR1 is MNHEY, CDR2 SVGEGT. The CDR3 totals 12 residues. CDR3 bases: TGTGCCAGCAGCGGGTACCACCACGAGCAGTACTTC. This gives the protein CASSGYHHEQYF.

This clonotype was seen more than once but under ten times. The V and J genes are TRBV4-1 and TRBJ1-1; the D gene is possibly TRBD1 (6 bases). Germline CDR1 MGHRA, CDR2 YSYEKL. V shed 0 bases and J shed 0 bases, with 14 bases lying between them. This CDR3 has 17 amino acids. The CDR3 nucleotides are TGCGCCAGCAGCCAAGATCTGGGGGCTGGGGTGAACACTGAAGCTTTCTTT. Translation: CASSQDLGAGVNTEAFF.

This rearrangement joins TRBV9 to TRBJ2-3; D is possibly TRBD1 (5 bases). CDR1 SGDLS and CDR2 YYNGEE come from the germline V gene. The CDR3 has 15 residues. V lost 4 bases and J lost 9, with 21 bases in between. The CDR3 coding sequence is TGTGCCAGCAGCCCTCCCCCTCCAGGGATTTACACGCAGTATTTT. This codes for CASSPPPPGIYTQYF.

The chain is built from TRBV20-1 and TRBJ2-5; 14 bases match TRBD2. This CDR3 has 15 amino acids. Germline values: CDR1 DFQATT, CDR2 SNEGSKA (reference sequence). The ends lost 6 bases at V and 2 bases at J; junction bases unmatched: 5. The CDR3 reads CSAAGLAGEQETQYF. CDR3 in DNA: TGCAGTGCGGCGGGACTAGCGGGGGAACAAGAGACCCAGTACTTC.

The rearrangement joins TRBV4-2 to TRBJ2-2, with 9 bases matching TRBD2. Germline V lookup: CDR1 LGHNA, CDR2 YNFKEQ. Losses at the gene ends were 3 bases for V and 5 bases for J; bases not matched to a gene: 4. The CDR3 spans 15 residues. The CDR3 DNA follows: TGTGCCAGCAGCCAGGCGGGGGGGTTGACCGGGGAGCTGTTTTTT. Its translation: CASSQAGGLTGELFF.

V is TRBV5-6 and J is TRBJ2-7; TRBD2 agrees at 16 bases. The last part of the DNA fits TRBJ2-5 better; the J call may be wrong. The CDR3 sequence is 15 residues long. Germline lookup yields CDR1 SGHDT and CDR2 YYEEEE. The CDR3 loop is CASSWGLAGGQTQYF. Written as DNA, the CDR3 is TGTGCCAGCAGCTGGGGACTAGCGGGGGGGCAGACCCAGTACTTC.

The chain has TRBV6-5 and TRBJ2-5; maybe TRBD2 (5 bases). V gave up 0 bases and J gave up 2 bases, with 10 bases separating them. Germline V gene sequence: CDR1 MNHEY, CDR2 SVGAGI. The CDR3 loop spans 15 amino acids. The CDR3 protein is CASSYSPRVQETQYF. The CDR3 DNA sequence: TGTGCCAGCAGTTACTCCCCGCGGGTTCAAGAGACCCAGTACTTC.

This clonotype has just one count. The CDR3 DNA reads as TGCGCCAGCAGCCCCTCAGGGGATAGCAATCAGCCCCAGCATTTT. Encoded protein: CASSPSGDSNQPQHF. This chain links TRBV5-1 with TRBJ1-5, with a weak D call TRBD1 (6 bases). Deletions cut 4 bases from V and 0 bases from J, with 11 bases between. The CDR3 sequence is 15 residues long. From germline, CDR1 is SGHRS and CDR2 YFSETQ.

This clonotype was seen a handful of times. The rearrangement joins TRBV3-1 to TRBJ1-2; D is uncertain. Germline assignment: CDR1 LGHDT and CDR2 YNNKEL (reference sequence). Trimming removed 1 base from V and 4 bases from J, with 7 bases in between. This CDR3 has 13 amino acids. The CDR3 region is CASSQGGSYGYTF. CDR3 bases: TGTGCCAGCAGCCAAGGAGGCAGCTATGGCTACACCTTC.

This clonotype occurred a few times. The junction and the germline gene differ at one end; a read error may be behind it. The chain carries TRBV28 and TRBJ2-3; D tentatively fits TRBD1 or TRBD2 (5 bases each). The CDR3 length is 16 residues. CDR1 MDHEN and CDR2 SYDVKM come from the germline V gene. The CDR3 nucleotides read TGTGCCGGCAGCCTCCTGGGCCTTCTGGGGGCAGATACGCAGTATTTT. Translated: CAGSLLGLLGADTQYF.

The chain employs TRBV5-1 and TRBJ2-3; 12 nucleotides agree with TRBD2. The CDR3 has 16 amino acids. Per germline, CDR1 SGHRS and CDR2 YFSETQ. The ends lost 5 bases at V and 5 bases at J; junction bases unmatched: 9. CDR3 sequence (DNA): TGCGCCAGCAGTCCCCTAGCGGGGGGGCTGAAAGATACGCAGTATTTT. Residues: CASSPLAGGLKDTQYF.

This clonotype was observed at least ten times. J is TRBJ2-5 and V is TRBV29-1, with 9 bases matching TRBD2. Trimming cost V 4 bases and J 5 bases; bases outside gene matches: 8. This CDR3 region has 14 residues. Germline V gene data show CDR1 as SQVTM and CDR2 as ANQGSEA. The CDR3 DNA is TGCAGCGTTGGACGGGCGGGGGGGCTGGAGACCCAGTACTTC. Its translation: CSVGRAGGLETQYF.

The table lists this clonotype with a few counts. The chain joins TRBV15 to TRBJ2-5; the match to TRBD2 covers 8 bases. Trimming cost V 6 bases and J 3 bases; bases outside gene matches: 6. CDR3 length equals 14 residues. The germline V gene encodes CDR1 LNHNV and CDR2 YYDKDF (reference sequence). The CDR3: CATRSGGGEETQYF. The CDR3 DNA reads as TGTGCCACCAGAAGCGGGGGCGGGGAAGAGACCCAGTACTTC.

The chain has TRBV10-3 and TRBJ2-1; tentative D call: TRBD1 (5 bases). Germline V gene data show CDR1 as ENHRY and CDR2 as SYGVKD. CDR3 length equals 11 residues. The V end was cut by 5 bases, the J end by 8 bases, with 7 bases between. DNA for the CDR3: TGTGCCATCAGTCAGGGCGATGAGCAGTTCTTC. Translation: CAISQGDEQFF.